This TCR beta chain was profiled in a study of blood T cells in healthy people across ages. Using a J-beta primer mix together with a sample-barcoded 5' primer, a second PCR was run for about 6 to 11 cycles. TCRdb re-called the 5' RACE reads through MiXCR, storing one row per CDR3 protein. This table has 1.5 million to 2 million distinct CDR3 sequences, under 30% appearing once. This CDR3 has 12 residues. The V gene end was trimmed by 8 bases and the J gene end by 8 bases; junction bases not matched to a gene: 8. Germline V CDR1 and CDR2: DFQATT, SNEGSKA (reference sequence). This clonotype has a handful of counts. This may come from a read error, since a much larger clone is one base off.

The chain combines TRBV20-1 with TRBJ2-1, with TRBD2 matching 8 bases. The sample taken for sequencing was blood. This TCR was recovered from a woman aged 30 to 39 in good health. CDR3 residues: CSPDGGGDEQFF. In DNA, the CDR3 is TGCAGTCCCGACGGGGGGGGAGATGAGCAGTTCTTC.